This TCR beta chain was found in a study of T cell changes during pregnancy in multiple sclerosis. The protocol was immunoSEQ multiplex PCR, while the TCRdb copy is restricted to in-frame clones and leaves out a portion. The repertoire holds 20,000 to 25,000 clones, with 85% as singletons. The length of the CDR3 is 13 residues. Trimming stripped 4 bases from V and 7 bases from J, with 14 bases between. Germline V gene sequence: CDR1 SGHDT, CDR2 YYEEEE. This receptor was identified in a female donor with multiple sclerosis, enrolled in a pregnancy study. The sample in question was CD8+ T cells from peripheral blood mononuclear cells, obtained before pregnancy. The chain is built from TRBV5-6 and TRBJ1-1, with D unclear. The CDR3 bases are TGTGCCAGCAGCCCGGCGGGCGGTTTTGAAGCTTTCTTT. Amino acid sequence: CASSPAGGFEAFF. Combining the CDR3 with reference TRBV5-6 and TRBJ1-1 gives the whole variable domain DAGVTQSPTHLIKTRGQQVTLRCSPKSGHDTVSWYQQALGQGPQFIFQYYEEEERQRGNFPDRFSGHQFPNYSSELNVNALLLGDSALYLCASSPAGGFEAFFGQGTRLTVV.